The 11 T cell receptor beta chains given below trace back to one sample, sequenced in a study of cytomegalovirus exposure and HLA in healthy donors. Use of 60 Vbeta and 13 Jbeta primers characterized the PCR. The table came from immunoSEQ multiplex PCR; TCRdb's copy has only in-frame clones and leaves some out. The data show around 190,000 clones, with around nine tenths seen just once and less than 0.35% held by the top ten. Sequencing was performed on PBMCs. These receptors all come from a woman aged 25-40 years in good health and CMV-seronegative.

The V gene is TRBV27, the J gene TRBJ2-1, with a possible D match to TRBD2 (5 bases). In germline, CDR1 is MNHEY, CDR2 SMNVEV (reference sequence). V gave up 2 bases and J gave up 3 bases, with 14 bases separating them. The CDR3 length is 16 residues. CDR3 sequence: CASSLRLTLSYNEQFF. CDR3 in DNA: TGTGCCAGCAGTTTAAGACTAACCCTGAGCTACAATGAGCAGTTCTTC.

This rearrangement joins TRBV29-1 to TRBJ2-1; D remains unclear. Per the germline V gene, CDR1 is SQVTM and CDR2 is ANQGSEA. This CDR3 region has 15 residues. Trimming cost V 2 bases and J 3 bases, with 14 bases left between them. The CDR3 loop reads CSVEYEPGGYNEQFF. The DNA of the CDR3 is TGCAGCGTTGAATATGAACCCGGCGGCTACAATGAGCAGTTCTTC.

This chain uses TRBV6-6 with TRBJ2-7; 9 bases are shared with TRBD1. This CDR3 is 15 amino acids long. The V gene's germline CDR1 is MNHNY and CDR2 SVGAGI (reference sequence). Trimming removed 2 bases from V and 3 bases from J; junction bases left unmatched: 5. The CDR3 DNA follows: TGTGCCAGCAGTTACCAACCGGGACAGGGCTACGAGCAGTACTTC. Translated, it gives CASSYQPGQGYEQYF.

The table lists this clone with a few counts. The genes are TRBV5-1 and TRBJ2-7; D is possibly TRBD1 (6 bases). The CDR3 is 17 amino acids. V lost 2 bases, J lost 0 bases, and 18 bases lay in between. Germline V lookup: CDR1 SGHRS, CDR2 YFSETQ. The CDR3 DNA reads TGCGCCAGCAGCTTAGGGGCTTCCCTCAGGGGCTCCTACGAGCAGTACTTC. It yields the protein CASSLGASLRGSYEQYF.

The chain combines TRBV7-3 with TRBJ2-3, with TRBD2 as a possible D gene (8 bases). The CDR3 is 15 residues long. V was cut by 5 bases and J by 2 bases, with 14 bases left in between. Germline lookup yields CDR1 SGHTA and CDR2 FQGTGA. The CDR3 region has the DNA TGTGCCAGCAGCCCCCGGGAGGGGGCCACAGATACGCAGTATTTT. Translating gives CASSPREGATDTQYF.

This clone was observed many times. This sequence joins TRBV11-2 and TRBJ2-1; 13 bases are shared with TRBD2. The CDR3 contains 14 residues. The trim removed 4 bases at V and 15 bases at J, leaving 9 bases unmatched. Per the germline V gene, CDR1 is SGHAT and CDR2 is FQNNGV. CDR3 in DNA: TGTGCCAGCAGCTCCGGACTAGCGGGAGTAGGCTCGTTCTTC. Amino acid sequence: CASSSGLAGVGSFF.

This rearrangement joins TRBV28 to TRBJ2-1; D is ambiguous. The V and J ends lost 5 bases and 0 bases respectively, with 8 bases between them. This CDR3 region has 14 residues. Germline V CDR1 and CDR2: MDHEN, SYDVKM. The CDR3 nucleotides are TGTGCCAGCAGTATACTGGTCTCCTACAATGAGCAGTTCTTC. Translating gives CASSILVSYNEQFF.

This clone appeared a few times. The V call is TRBV19, the J call TRBJ2-1; tentatively, D is TRBD2 (6 bases). Germline loops: CDR1 LNHDA, CDR2 SQIVND (reference sequence). V was cut by 4 bases and J by 3 bases, with 16 bases left in between. CDR3 length equals 16 residues. As DNA, the CDR3 is TGTGCCAGTAGTACCCTCTCTAGCGTCAACTACAATGAGCAGTTCTTC. Amino acids: CASSTLSSVNYNEQFF.

This rearrangement joins TRBV4-2 to TRBJ2-2; D is possibly TRBD2 (6 bases). There are 16 residues in the CDR3. The V and J ends lost 1 base and 4 bases respectively, with 13 bases between them. Germline CDR1 and CDR2: LGHNA and YNFKEQ. The CDR3 is CASSQGGEGFTGELFF. CDR3 in DNA: TGTGCCAGCAGCCAAGGGGGGGAAGGGTTCACCGGGGAGCTGTTTTTT.

This clone was recorded only once. This chain uses TRBV5-1 with TRBJ1-1, with D perhaps matching TRBD1 (6 bases). Trimming removed 4 bases from V and 6 bases from J, with 16 bases in between. From germline, CDR1 is SGHRS and CDR2 YFSETQ. This CDR3 contains 14 residues. The CDR3 sequence: CASSKQGGEAEAFF. The CDR3 DNA follows: TGCGCCAGCAGCAAACAGGGAGGGGAGGCTGAAGCTTTCTTT.

This chain joins TRBV15 and TRBJ2-5; D may be TRBD2 (6 bases). Germline assignment: CDR1 LNHNV and CDR2 YYDKDF (reference sequence). Trimming stripped 4 bases from V and 0 bases from J, with 15 bases between. CDR3 length equals 16 residues. CDR3 coding DNA: TGTGCCACCAGCACCCGGGAGCGGGCGTACCAAGAGACCCAGTACTTC. Protein sequence: CATSTRERAYQETQYF.